The clone carrying this TCR beta chain has only a few counts. The data derive from a study of T-cell reconstitution after alpha-beta-depleted transplantation in children. The CDR3 runs 15 residues. In germline, CDR1 is MNHEY, CDR2 SVGEGT. V gave up 6 bases and J gave up 5 bases; unmatched junction bases: 11. Using unique molecular identifiers, the investigators prepared the TCRbeta library. A single record per CDR3 protein comes from TCRdb applying MiXCR to the PCR reads. The sample shows about 480,000 distinct CDR3 sequences, approximately 13% of them seen only once. V and J are TRBV6-2 or TRBV6-3 and TRBJ2-5; 8 nucleotides agree with TRBD1. The receptor's source is a human donor who donated a stem cell graft to a child with combined immunodeficiency. The sample in question was PBMCs from the stem cell graft donor, obtained from the stem cell graft. In DNA, the CDR3 is TGTGCCAGCAGCTACGGACAGGGCTGGAGGGAGACCCAGTACTTC. Translation gives CASSYGQGWRETQYF.